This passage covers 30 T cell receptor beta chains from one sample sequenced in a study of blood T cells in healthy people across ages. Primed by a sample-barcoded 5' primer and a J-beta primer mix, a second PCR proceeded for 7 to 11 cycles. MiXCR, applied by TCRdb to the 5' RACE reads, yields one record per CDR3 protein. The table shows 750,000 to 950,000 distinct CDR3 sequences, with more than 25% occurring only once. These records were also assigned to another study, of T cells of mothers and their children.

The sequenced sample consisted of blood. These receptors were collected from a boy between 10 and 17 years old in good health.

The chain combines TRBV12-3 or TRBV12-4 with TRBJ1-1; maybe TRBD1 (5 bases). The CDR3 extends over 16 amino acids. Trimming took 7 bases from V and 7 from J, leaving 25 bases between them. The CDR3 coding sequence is TGTGCCAGCACTCGCGGGAGCGGTGGGGCACACAGTGAAGCTTTCTTT. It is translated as CASTRGSGGAHSEAFF.

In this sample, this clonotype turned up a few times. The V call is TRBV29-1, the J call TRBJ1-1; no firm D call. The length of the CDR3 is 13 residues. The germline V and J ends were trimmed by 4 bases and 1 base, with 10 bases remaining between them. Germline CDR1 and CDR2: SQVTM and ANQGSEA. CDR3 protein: CSVALRRNTEAFF. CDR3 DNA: TGCAGCGTTGCTTTGAGGCGGAACACTGAAGCTTTCTTT.

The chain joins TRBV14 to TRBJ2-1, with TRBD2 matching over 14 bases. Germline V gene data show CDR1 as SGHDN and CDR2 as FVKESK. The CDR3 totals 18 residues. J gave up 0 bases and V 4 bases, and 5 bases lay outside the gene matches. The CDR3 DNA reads TGTGCCAGCAGCCCGAAGGGACTAGCGGGGGCCTCCTACAATGAGCAGTTCTTC. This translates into CASSPKGLAGASYNEQFF.

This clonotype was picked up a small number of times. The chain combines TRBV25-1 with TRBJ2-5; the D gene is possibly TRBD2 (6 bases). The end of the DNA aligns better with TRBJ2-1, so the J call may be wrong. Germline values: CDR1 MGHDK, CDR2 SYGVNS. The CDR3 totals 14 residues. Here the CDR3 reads CASRVGTPYNEQFF. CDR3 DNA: TGTGCCAGCAGGGTCGGGACTCCTTACAATGAGCAGTTCTTC.

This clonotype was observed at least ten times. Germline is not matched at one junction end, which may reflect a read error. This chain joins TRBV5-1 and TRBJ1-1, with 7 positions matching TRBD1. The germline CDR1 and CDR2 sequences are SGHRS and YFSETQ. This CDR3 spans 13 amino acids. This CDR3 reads CASSFTGDTEAFF. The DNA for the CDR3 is TGTGCCAGCAGCTTTACAGGGGACACTGAAGCTTTCTTT.

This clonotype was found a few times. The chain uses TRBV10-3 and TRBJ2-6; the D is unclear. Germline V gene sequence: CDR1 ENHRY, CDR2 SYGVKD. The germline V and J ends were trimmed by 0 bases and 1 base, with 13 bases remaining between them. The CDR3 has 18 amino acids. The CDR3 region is CAISESVDSRSGANVLTF. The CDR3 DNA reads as TGTGCCATCAGTGAGTCGGTTGATTCCCGGTCTGGGGCCAACGTCCTGACTTTC.

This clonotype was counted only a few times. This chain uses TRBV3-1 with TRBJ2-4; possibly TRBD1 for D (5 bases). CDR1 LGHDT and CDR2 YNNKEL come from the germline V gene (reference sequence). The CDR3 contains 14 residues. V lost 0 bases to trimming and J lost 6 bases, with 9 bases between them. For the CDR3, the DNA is TGTGCCAGCAGCCAAGATGTGACAGCAAACATTCAGTACTTC. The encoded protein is CASSQDVTANIQYF.

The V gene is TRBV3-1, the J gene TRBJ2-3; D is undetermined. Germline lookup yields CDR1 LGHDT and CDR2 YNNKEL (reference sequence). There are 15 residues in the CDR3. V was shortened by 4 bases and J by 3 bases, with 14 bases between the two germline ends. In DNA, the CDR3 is TGTGCCAGCAGCCCGGTTTCTGGGAAAACAGATACGCAGTATTTT. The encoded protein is CASSPVSGKTDTQYF.

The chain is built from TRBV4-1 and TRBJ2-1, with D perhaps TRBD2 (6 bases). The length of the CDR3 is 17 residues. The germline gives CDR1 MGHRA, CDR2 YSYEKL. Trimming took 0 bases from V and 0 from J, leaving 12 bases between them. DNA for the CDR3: TGCGCCAGCAGCCAAGACCCGGGACTCAGCTCCTACAATGAGCAGTTCTTC. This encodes CASSQDPGLSSYNEQFF.

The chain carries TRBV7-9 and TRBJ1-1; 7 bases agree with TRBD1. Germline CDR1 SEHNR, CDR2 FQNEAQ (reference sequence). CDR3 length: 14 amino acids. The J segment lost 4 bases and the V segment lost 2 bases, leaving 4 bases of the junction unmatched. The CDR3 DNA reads TGTGCCAGCAGCTTAACAGGGGAGGGCACTGAAGCTTTCTTT. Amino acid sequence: CASSLTGEGTEAFF.

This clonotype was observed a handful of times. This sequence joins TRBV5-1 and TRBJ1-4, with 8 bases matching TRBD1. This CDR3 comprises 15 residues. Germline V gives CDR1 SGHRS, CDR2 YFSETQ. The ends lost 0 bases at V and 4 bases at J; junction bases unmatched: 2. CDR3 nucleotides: TGCGCCAGCAGCTTGGGGGACAGGAATAATGAAAAACTGTTTTTT. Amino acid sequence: CASSLGDRNNEKLFF.

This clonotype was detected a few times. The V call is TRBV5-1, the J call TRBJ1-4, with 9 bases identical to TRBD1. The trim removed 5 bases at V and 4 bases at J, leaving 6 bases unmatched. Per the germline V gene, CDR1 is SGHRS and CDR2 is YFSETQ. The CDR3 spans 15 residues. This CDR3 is CASSLQGADNEKLFF. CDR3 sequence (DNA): TGCGCCAGCAGTTTACAGGGGGCAGATAATGAAAAACTGTTTTTT.

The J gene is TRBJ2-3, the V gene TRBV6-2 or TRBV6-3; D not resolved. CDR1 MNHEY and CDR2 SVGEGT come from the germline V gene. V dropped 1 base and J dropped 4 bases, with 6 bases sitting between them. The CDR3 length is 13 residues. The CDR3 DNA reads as TGTGCCAGCAGTTACTTAATGCCAGATACGCAGTATTTT. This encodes CASSYLMPDTQYF.

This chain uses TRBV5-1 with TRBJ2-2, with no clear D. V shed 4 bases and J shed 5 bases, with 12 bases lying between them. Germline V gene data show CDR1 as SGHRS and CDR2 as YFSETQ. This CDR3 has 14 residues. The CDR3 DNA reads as TGCGCCAGCAGCACCGGATGGGGAACCGGGGAGCTGTTTTTT. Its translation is CASSTGWGTGELFF.

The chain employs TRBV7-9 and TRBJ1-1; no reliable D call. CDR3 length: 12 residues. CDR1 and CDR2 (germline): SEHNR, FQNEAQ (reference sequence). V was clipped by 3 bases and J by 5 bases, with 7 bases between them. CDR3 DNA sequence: TGTGCCAGCAGCTTTCTAAGGACTGAAGCTTTCTTT. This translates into CASSFLRTEAFF.

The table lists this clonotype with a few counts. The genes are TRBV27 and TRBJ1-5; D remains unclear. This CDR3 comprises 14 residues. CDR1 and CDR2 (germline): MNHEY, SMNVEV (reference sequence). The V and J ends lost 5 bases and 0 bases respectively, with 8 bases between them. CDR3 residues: CASSQQRSNQPQHF. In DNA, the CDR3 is TGTGCCAGCAGTCAACAGCGTAGCAATCAGCCCCAGCATTTT.

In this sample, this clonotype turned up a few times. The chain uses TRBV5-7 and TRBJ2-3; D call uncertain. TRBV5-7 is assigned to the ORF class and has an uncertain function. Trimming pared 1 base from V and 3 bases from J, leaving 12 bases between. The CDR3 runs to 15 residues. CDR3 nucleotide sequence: TGTGCCAGCAGCTTGCTCCCCGAACCGACAGATACGCAGTATTTT. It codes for CASSLLPEPTDTQYF.

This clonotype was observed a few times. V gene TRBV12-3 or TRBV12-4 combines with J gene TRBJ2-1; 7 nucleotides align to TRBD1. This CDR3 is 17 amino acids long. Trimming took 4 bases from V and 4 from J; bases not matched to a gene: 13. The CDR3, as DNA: TGTGCCAGCAGTTCGATACAGGGGCCCCGGGTTTACAATGAGCAGTTCTTC. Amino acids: CASSSIQGPRVYNEQFF.

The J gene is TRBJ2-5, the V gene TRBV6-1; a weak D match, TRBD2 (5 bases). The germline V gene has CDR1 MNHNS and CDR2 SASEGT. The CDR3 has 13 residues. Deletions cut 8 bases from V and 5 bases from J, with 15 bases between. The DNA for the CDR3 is TGTGCCAGCTCTTACCAGACTACGGAGACCCAGTACTTC. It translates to CASSYQTTETQYF.

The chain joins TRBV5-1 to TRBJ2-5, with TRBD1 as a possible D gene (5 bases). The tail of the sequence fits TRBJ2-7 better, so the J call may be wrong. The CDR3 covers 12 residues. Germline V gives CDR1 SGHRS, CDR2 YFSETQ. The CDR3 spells CASSGAPYEQYF. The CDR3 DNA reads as TGCGCCAGCAGCGGGGCCCCCTACGAGCAGTACTTC.

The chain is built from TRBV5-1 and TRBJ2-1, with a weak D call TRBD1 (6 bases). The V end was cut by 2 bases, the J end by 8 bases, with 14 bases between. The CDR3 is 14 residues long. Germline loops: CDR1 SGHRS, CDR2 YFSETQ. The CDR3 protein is CASSFPGAGDEQFF. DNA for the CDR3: TGCGCCAGCAGCTTTCCAGGGGCAGGGGATGAGCAGTTCTTC.

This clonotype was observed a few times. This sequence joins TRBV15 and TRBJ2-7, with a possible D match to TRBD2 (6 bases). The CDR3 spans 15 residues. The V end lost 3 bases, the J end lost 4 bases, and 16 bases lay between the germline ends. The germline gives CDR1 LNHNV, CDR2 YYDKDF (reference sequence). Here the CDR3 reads CATSSGGERGYEQYF. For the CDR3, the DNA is TGTGCCACCAGCAGCGGGGGAGAACGGGGATACGAGCAGTACTTC. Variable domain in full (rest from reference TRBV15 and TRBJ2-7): DAMVIQNPRYQVTQFGKPVTLSCSQTLNHNVMYWYQQKSSQAPKLLFHYYDKDFNNEADTPDNFQSRRPNTSFCFLDIRSPGLGDTAMYLCATSSGGERGYEQYFGPGTRLTVT.

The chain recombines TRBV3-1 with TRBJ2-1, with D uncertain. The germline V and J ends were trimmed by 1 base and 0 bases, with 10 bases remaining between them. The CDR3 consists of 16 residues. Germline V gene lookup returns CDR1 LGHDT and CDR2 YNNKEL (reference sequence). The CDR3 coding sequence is TGTGCCAGCAGCCAAGGTGGCCGGAGCTCCTACAATGAGCAGTTCTTC. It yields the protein CASSQGGRSSYNEQFF.

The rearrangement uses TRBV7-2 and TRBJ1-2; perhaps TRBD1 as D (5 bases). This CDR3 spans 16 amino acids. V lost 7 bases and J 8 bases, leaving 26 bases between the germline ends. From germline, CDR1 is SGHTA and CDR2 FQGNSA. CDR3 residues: CASTLEGAGTFGGYTF. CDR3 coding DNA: TGTGCCAGCACCCTCGAAGGGGCAGGGACCTTTGGGGGCTACACCTTC.

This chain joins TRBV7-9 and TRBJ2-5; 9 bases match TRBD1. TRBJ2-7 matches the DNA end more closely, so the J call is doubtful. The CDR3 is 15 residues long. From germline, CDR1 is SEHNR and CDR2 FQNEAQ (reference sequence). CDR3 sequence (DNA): TGTGCCAGCAGCTCGGGGACAGGGTGGAACTACGAGCAGTACTTC. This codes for CASSSGTGWNYEQYF.

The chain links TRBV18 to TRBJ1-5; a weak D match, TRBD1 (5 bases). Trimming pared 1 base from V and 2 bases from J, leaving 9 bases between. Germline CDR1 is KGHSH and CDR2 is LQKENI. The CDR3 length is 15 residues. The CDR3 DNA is TGTGCCAGCTCACCACAGGGGTCAGGCAATCAGCCCCAGCATTTT. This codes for CASSPQGSGNQPQHF.

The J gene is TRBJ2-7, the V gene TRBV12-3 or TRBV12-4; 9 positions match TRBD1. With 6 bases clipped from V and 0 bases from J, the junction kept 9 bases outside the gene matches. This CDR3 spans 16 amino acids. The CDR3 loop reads CASSHTGGGNSYEQYF. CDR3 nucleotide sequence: TGTGCCAGCAGCCACACAGGGGGCGGAAACTCCTACGAGCAGTACTTC.

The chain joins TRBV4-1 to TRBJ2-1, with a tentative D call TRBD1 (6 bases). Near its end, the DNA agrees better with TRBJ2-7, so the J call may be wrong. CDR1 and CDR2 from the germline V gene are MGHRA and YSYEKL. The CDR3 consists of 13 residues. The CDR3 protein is CASSPGTPREQYF. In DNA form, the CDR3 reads TGCGCCAGCAGCCCCGGGACACCGAGGGAGCAGTACTTC.

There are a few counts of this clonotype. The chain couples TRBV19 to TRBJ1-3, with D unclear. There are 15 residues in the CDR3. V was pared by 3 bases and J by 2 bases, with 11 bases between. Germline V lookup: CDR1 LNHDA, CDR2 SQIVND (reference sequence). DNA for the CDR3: TGTGCCAGTAGTATGAAGGGAGGACCTGGAAACACCATATATTTT. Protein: CASSMKGGPGNTIYF.

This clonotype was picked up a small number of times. The CDR3 DNA is TGTGCCAGCTCACCAGTGTCGGCCCTTAATGAAAAACTGTTTTTT. This codes for CASSPVSALNEKLFF. This chain connects TRBV18 to TRBJ1-4; D unclear. Trimming removed 2 bases from V and 4 bases from J, with 11 bases in between. The CDR3 spans 15 residues. Germline assignment: CDR1 KGHSH and CDR2 LQKENI. Using reference TRBV18 and TRBJ1-4 for the parts outside the CDR3, the full variable domain is NAGVMQNPRHLVRRRGQEARLRCSPMKGHSHVYWYRQLPEEGLKFMVYLQKENIIDESGMPKERFSAEFPKEGPSILRIQQVVRGDSAAYFCASSPVSALNEKLFFGSGTQLSVL.